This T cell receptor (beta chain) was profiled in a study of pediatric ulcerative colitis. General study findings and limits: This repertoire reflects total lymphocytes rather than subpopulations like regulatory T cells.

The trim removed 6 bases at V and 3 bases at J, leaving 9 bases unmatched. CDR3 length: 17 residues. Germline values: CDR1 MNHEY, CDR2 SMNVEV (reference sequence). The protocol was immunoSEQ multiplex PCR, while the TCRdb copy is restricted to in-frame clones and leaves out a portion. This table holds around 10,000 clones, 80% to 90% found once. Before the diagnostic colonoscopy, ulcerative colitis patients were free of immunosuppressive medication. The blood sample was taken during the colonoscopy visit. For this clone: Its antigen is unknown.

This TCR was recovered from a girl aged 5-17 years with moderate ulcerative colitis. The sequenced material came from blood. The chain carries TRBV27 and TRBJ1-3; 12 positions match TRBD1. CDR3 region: CASSYRDRGRRGNTIYF. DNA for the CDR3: TGTGCCAGCAGCTACCGGGACAGGGGGCGTCGTGGAAACACCATATATTTT.